The TCR beta chain under discussion was sequenced for a study of a mutant IDH1 vaccine in newly diagnosed glioma. Looking at the study overall: With temozolomide cycles, or 4-6 weeks after radiotherapy alone, vaccination was started. Week 47 marked visit V13, whereas week 35 marked visit V12. Study findings and constraints: Apparently unrelated to pseudoprogression were changes in the top peripheral T cell clonotypes. Immune responses arising from the vaccine appeared in around 92% of patients.

Time point of the sample: week 35, safety follow-up. Vaccination used 300 ug of mutant IDH1 20-mer peptide per dose, with topical imiquimod. The method was immunoSEQ multiplex PCR; TCRdb's version includes in-frame clones alone and lacks a portion of them. The repertoire has about 64,000 clones, 65% to 75% of them found once; the top ten carry roughly 4.3%. With respect to this clone: The target antigen is unknown.

This material consisted of PBMCs, taken from a glioma patient whose treatment included an IDH1 peptide vaccine. The TCR originated in a man over 45 with glioma.

The CDR3, as DNA: TGTGCCATCAGAGGGACAGACGCTAACTATGGCTACACCTTC. As protein: CAIRGTDANYGYTF. The chain recombines TRBV10-3 with TRBJ1-2; TRBD1 aligns across 7 bases. J was trimmed by 0 bases and V by 6 bases; bases with no gene match: 4. Germline V gene sequence: CDR1 ENHRY, CDR2 SYGVKD. The length of the CDR3 is 14 residues.